The rows below give T cell receptor beta chains drawn from one sample of a study of blood T cell repertoires in COVID-19. Sequenced by immunoSEQ multiplex PCR; TCRdb stores in-frame clones only, minus some. The data show about 39,000 clones, roughly 85% seen once. Sequenced input: peripheral blood. The source is a man aged 40-55 years with active COVID-19. Each CDR3 is given with its conserved first and last residue. A D gene is named only where the DNA matches it firmly.

d_call	v_call	cdr3_length	j_call	cdr3_nt	cdr3_aa
NA	TRBV12-3/TRBV12-4	12	TRBJ2-1	TGTGCCAGTCGGGGCGGGACTAATGAGCAGTTCTTC	CASRGGTNEQFF
TRBD1	TRBV7-9	18	TRBJ1-1	TGTGCCAGCAGCTTGAAATACGGGACAGGGGAAAATAACACTGAAGCTTTCTTT	CASSLKYGTGENNTEAFF
TRBD2	TRBV29-1	17	TRBJ2-1	TGCAGCGTTGAAGGTAGCGGGAGGGTCTCTAGCTACAATGAGCAGTTCTTC	CSVEGSGRVSSYNEQFF
TRBD1	TRBV29-1	13	TRBJ2-7	TGCAGCGCTGCCGGGACAGCCCGCTACGAGCAGTACTTC	CSAAGTARYEQYF
NA	TRBV5-5	15	TRBJ1-1	TGTGCCAGCAGCTTGGCCTCAGTTATGAACACTGAAGCTTTCTTT	CASSLASVMNTEAFF
NA	TRBV6-5	14	TRBJ2-7	TGTGCCAGCAGCCGACGGACAGACCTCTACGAGCAGTACTTC	CASSRRTDLYEQYF
TRBD2	TRBV19	14	TRBJ2-1	TGTGCCAGTACGTTAGCGGGAAGCAACAATGAGCAGTTCTTC	CASTLAGSNNEQFF
TRBD1	TRBV19	15	TRBJ2-1	TGTGCCAGTAGCGCTGGACAGGGGGTCCACAATGAGCAGTTCTTC	CASSAGQGVHNEQFF
NA	TRBV24-1	13	TRBJ2-3	TGTGCCACCAGTGACGGGGGTCCCAATACGCAGTATTTT	CATSDGGPNTQYF
NA	TRBV9	15	TRBJ2-5	TGTGCCAGCAGCGTAGCTCCCGTCTCGGGAGAGACCCAGTACTTC	CASSVAPVSGETQYF
NA	TRBV27	15	TRBJ1-2	TGTGCCAGCGCCCTGACAGGACTGGGTAACTATGGCTACACCTTC	CASALTGLGNYGYTF
NA	TRBV28	11	TRBJ2-7	TGTGCCAGCAAGAGGGTTCGAGAGCAGTACTTC	CASKRVREQYF
TRBD2	TRBV15	15	TRBJ2-2	TGTGCCACCAGCCCCCGACTAGCCAACACCGGGGAGCTGTTTTTT	CATSPRLANTGELFF
NA	TRBV30	16	TRBJ1-2	TGTGCCTGGAGTGTACAACGACAGGCTGGGAACTATGGCTACACCTTC	CAWSVQRQAGNYGYTF
NA	TRBV29-1	13	TRBJ1-2	TGCAGCGTTGGGGGCGCCGGCGGCTATGGCTACACCTTC	CSVGGAGGYGYTF
NA	TRBV20-1	15	TRBJ1-1	TGCAGTGCTAGTCTACCCTCCTCAGGGGTAACTGAAGCTTTCTTT	CSASLPSSGVTEAFF
NA	TRBV7-7	14	TRBJ2-1	TGTGCTAGCAGCTTAACTACTAGCTCCAATGAGCAGTTCTTC	CASSLTTSSNEQFF
TRBD2	TRBV29-1	14	TRBJ2-7	TGCAGCGTCCCAGGCCCGGGAGGGAGGTACGAGCAGTACTTC	CSVPGPGGRYEQYF
NA	TRBV19	16	TRBJ1-5	TGTGCCAGTAGTACCACCCAGCGGGTGAGCAATCAGCCCCAGCATTTT	CASSTTQRVSNQPQHF
TRBD1	TRBV28	15	TRBJ2-7	TGTGCCAGCAGTTCAACCGGGACAGGGGCGTGGGAGCAGTACTTC	CASSSTGTGAWEQYF
NA	TRBV29-1	14	TRBJ1-6	TGCAGCTACCGGGCGGCAGGGTTGGGTTCACCCCTCCACTTT	CSYRAAGLGSPLHF
NA	TRBV24-1	12	TRBJ2-3	TGTGCCACCAGCCCTTCGACAGATACGCAGTATTTT	CATSPSTDTQYF